Below are 9 T cell receptor beta chains sequenced from a single sample in a study of T-cell reconstitution after alpha-beta-depleted transplantation in children. Library preparation (for TCRbeta) was performed with unique molecular identifiers. TCRdb ran MiXCR on the PCR reads and lists one entry per CDR3 protein. The profile shows about a million distinct CDR3 sequences, around 30% of them singletons. This material consisted of PBMCs, mostly from graft donor cells, taken 360 days after TCRalphabeta/CD19-depleted stem cell transplant. The receptors here all came from a boy less than two years old who had a stem cell transplant for SCID, so the T cells may come from the graft donor.

The CDR3 sequence: CASSWWSEQYF. CDR3 DNA: TGTGCCAGCAGTTGGTGGTCCGAGCAGTACTTC. The chain employs TRBV27 and TRBJ2-7; no clear D gene. V was pared by 4 bases and J by 6 bases, with 7 bases between. Germline lookup yields CDR1 MNHEY and CDR2 SMNVEV (reference sequence). This CDR3 has 11 residues.

The chain is built from TRBV14 and TRBJ1-1; perhaps TRBD1 as D (5 bases). V shed 0 bases and J shed 5 bases, with 19 bases lying between them. In germline, CDR1 is SGHDN, CDR2 FVKESK. The CDR3 covers 17 residues. CDR3 in amino acids: CASSQDLGTWRGTEAFF. In DNA, the CDR3 is TGTGCCAGCAGCCAAGATCTGGGGACGTGGAGAGGGACTGAAGCTTTCTTT.

In this sample, this clonotype turned up many times. V gene TRBV25-1 combines with J gene TRBJ2-1; D is undetermined. V gave up 2 bases and J gave up 8 bases, with 13 bases separating them. Germline V gene sequence: CDR1 MGHDK, CDR2 SYGVNS. The CDR3 spans 14 residues. As DNA, the CDR3 is TGTGCCAGCAGTGAAGCGATCGACCCGCATGAGCAGTTCTTC. This gives the protein CASSEAIDPHEQFF.

The gene calls are TRBV10-3 and TRBJ2-7, with 10 bases aligning to TRBD2. The CDR3 consists of 14 residues. CDR1 is ENHRY and CDR2 is SYGVKD in the germline V gene. V shed 11 bases, J shed 3 bases, and the junction held 10 bases outside the gene matches. CDR3 sequence reads: CAPHPASGSYEQYF. CDR3 DNA sequence: TGTGCCCCCCACCCGGCTAGCGGGAGCTACGAGCAGTACTTC.

CDR3 DNA sequence: TGTGCCAGCAGCTTGGGGAGCCACATCTACGAGCAGTACTTC. Protein: CASSLGSHIYEQYF. The chain links TRBV5-6 to TRBJ2-7; D not certain. From germline, CDR1 is SGHDT and CDR2 YYEEEE. Trimming took 0 bases from V and 3 from J, leaving 10 bases between them. This CDR3 has 14 residues.

This clonotype was observed a few times. The gene calls are TRBV12-3 or TRBV12-4 and TRBJ2-7; weak D call: TRBD2 (6 bases). V lost 2 bases and J 2 bases, leaving 13 bases between the germline ends. CDR3 length equals 15 residues. The CDR3 nucleotides read TGTGCCAGCAGTTTACGTCGGGAGCCGACCTACGAGCAGTACTTC. This encodes CASSLRREPTYEQYF.

This clonotype was seen only a few times. V gene TRBV27 combines with J gene TRBJ2-5; tentative D call: TRBD2 (6 bases). CDR3 length: 14 amino acids. The V end lost 4 bases, the J end lost 5 bases, and 14 bases lay between the germline ends. Germline V gives CDR1 MNHEY, CDR2 SMNVEV (reference sequence). The chain's CDR3 is CASSWAAGQETQYF. CDR3 DNA sequence: TGTGCCAGCAGTTGGGCAGCGGGCCAGGAGACCCAGTACTTC.

This clonotype occurred once. This sequence joins TRBV30 and TRBJ2-5; 10 nucleotides match TRBD1. The V and J ends lost 0 bases and 7 bases, in that order; junction bases with no gene match: 8. Per the germline V gene, CDR1 is GTSNPN and CDR2 is SVGIG (reference sequence). CDR3 size: 15 residues. The chain's CDR3 is CAWSVSGTGDRTQYF. The DNA for the CDR3 is TGTGCCTGGAGTGTATCCGGGACAGGGGACCGGACCCAGTACTTC. The full variable domain, rest sourced from reference TRBV30 and TRBJ2-5, is SQTIHQWPATLVQPVGSPLSLECTVEGTSNPNLYWYRQAAGRGLQLLFYSVGIGQISSEVPQNLSASRPQDRQFILSSKKLLLSDSGFYLCAWSVSGTGDRTQYFGPGTRLLVL.

The sample holds many counts of this clonotype. This rearrangement joins TRBV29-1 to TRBJ2-3, with D possibly TRBD2 on 5 matching bases. This CDR3 is built from 13 residues. The germline V gene encodes CDR1 SQVTM and CDR2 ANQGSEA. V was pared by 6 bases and J by 4 bases, with 14 bases between. The CDR3 is CSVEPSEADTQYF. The CDR3 DNA sequence: TGCAGCGTCGAACCTTCGGAGGCAGATACGCAGTATTTT.